A selection of T cell receptor beta chains follows, all from one sample in a study of radiation and T cells in renal cell carcinoma. Data came from immunoSEQ multiplex PCR; TCRdb stores just in-frame clones and leaves some out. The table lists roughly 45,000 clones, roughly 80% of them singletons. The specimen was blood, collected from a patient whose treatment included radiotherapy and nephrectomy. All receptors come from a woman in her 70s with renal cell carcinoma. Both conserved end residues are part of each CDR3. A D gene is named only where the DNA matches it firmly. Only some rows state a clone size, as once, few, many or a class for expanded clones.

size	V	J	D	length	CDR3	DNA
NA	TRBV4-3	TRBJ2-3	TRBD2	16	CASSQVAGGYTDTQYF	TGCGCCAGCAGCCAAGTAGCGGGAGGGTACACAGATACGCAGTATTTT
NA	TRBV6-5	TRBJ2-1	TRBD2	15	CASSYSLAGENEQFF	TGTGCCAGCAGTTACTCGCTAGCGGGGGAAAATGAGCAGTTCTTC
NA	TRBV5-1	TRBJ1-1	NA	15	CASSPHGVQNTEAFF	TGCGCCAGCAGCCCCCACGGCGTCCAAAACACTGAAGCTTTCTTT
NA	TRBV28	TRBJ1-1	NA	15	CASSSPQGWGAEAFF	TGTGCCAGCAGTTCCCCACAGGGCTGGGGGGCTGAAGCTTTCTTT
once	TRBV23-1	TRBJ1-1	TRBD1	21	CASSQHRGPGSVRRMNTEAFF	TGCGCCAGCAGTCAACACAGGGGCCCCGGATCGGTACGACGAATGAACACTGAAGCTTTCTTT
NA	TRBV4-1	TRBJ2-2	NA	15	CASSQAGANTGELFF	TGCGCCAGCAGCCAAGCTGGTGCGAACACCGGGGAGCTGTTTTTT
NA	TRBV6-5	TRBJ1-2	NA	13	CASRPGVDYGYTF	TGTGCCAGCAGGCCGGGGGTAGACTATGGCTACACCTTC
NA	TRBV7-9	TRBJ2-1	TRBD1	16	CASSFLRQGGYNEQFF	TGTGCCAGCAGCTTCCTCCGACAGGGGGGATACAATGAGCAGTTCTTC
NA	TRBV6-6	TRBJ1-2	TRBD1	13	CASTLTGLGGYTF	TGTGCCAGCACCCTGACAGGGTTAGGTGGCTACACCTTC
NA	TRBV11-2	TRBJ2-2	NA	12	CASRKPTGELFF	TGTGCCAGCAGAAAGCCTACCGGGGAGCTGTTTTTT
NA	TRBV28	TRBJ1-2	TRBD1	15	CASSLPGQGVGGYTF	TGTGCCAGCAGTTTACCAGGACAGGGGGTAGGTGGCTACACCTTC
NA	TRBV5-1	TRBJ2-7	NA	15	CASSLDRLPIAEQYF	TGCGCCAGCAGCTTGGATCGGTTACCGATTGCCGAGCAGTACTTC
NA	TRBV9	TRBJ1-1	NA	13	CASSFEPNTEAFF	TGTGCCAGCAGCTTCGAGCCGAACACTGAAGCTTTCTTT
NA	TRBV5-1	TRBJ2-5	TRBD2	15	CASKTSGGASETQYF	TGCGCCAGCAAGACTAGCGGGGGGGCTTCGGAGACCCAGTACTTC
NA	TRBV11-2	TRBJ2-3	NA	16	CASSFSEGRGTDTQYF	TGTGCCAGCAGCTTCTCCGAGGGCAGAGGCACAGATACGCAGTATTTT
NA	TRBV27	TRBJ2-1	NA	12	CASRRDYNEQFF	TGTGCCAGCAGACGAGACTACAATGAGCAGTTCTTC
NA	TRBV5-1	TRBJ1-1	NA	13	CASSLDSGTEAFF	TGCGCCAGCAGCTTGGACAGCGGTACTGAAGCTTTCTTT
few	TRBV20-1	TRBJ1-1	NA	11	CSARGVSEAFF	TGCAGTGCTCGGGGTGTCTCTGAAGCTTTCTTT
once	TRBV6-5	TRBJ1-2	NA	15	CASRPRGVHNYGYTF	TGTGCCAGCAGGCCCCGGGGGGTCCATAACTATGGCTACACCTTC
NA	TRBV15	TRBJ2-1	NA	13	CATSTRVYNEQFF	TGTGCCACCAGCACCAGGGTCTACAATGAGCAGTTCTTC
once	TRBV30	TRBJ1-2	NA	15	CAWSPLKGRLYGYTF	TGTGCCTGGAGTCCCCTTAAAGGGCGACTCTATGGCTACACCTTC
NA	TRBV25-1	TRBJ2-7	TRBD1	14	CATSRDRGAYEQYF	TGTGCCACCTCGAGGGACAGGGGAGCCTACGAGCAGTACTTC
NA	TRBV28	TRBJ1-4	TRBD1	13	CASRRQGAEKLFF	TGTGCCAGCAGGCGACAGGGTGCTGAAAAACTGTTTTTT
NA	TRBV6-1	TRBJ1-1	NA	14	CASTPKGGITEAFF	TGTGCCAGCACCCCAAAAGGTGGGATTACTGAAGCTTTCTTT
once	TRBV5-1	TRBJ1-6	NA	15	CASSSGGGSSSPLHF	TGCGCCAGCAGCTCGGGGGGCGGGTCAAGTTCACCCCTCCACTTT
few	TRBV30	TRBJ1-2	NA	14	CAWSPGRINYGYTF	TGTGCCTGGAGCCCCGGACGGATCAACTATGGCTACACCTTC
once	TRBV20-1	TRBJ2-7	TRBD1	11	CSAHRQGAEYF	TGCAGTGCGCACCGACAGGGCGCGGAGTACTTC
NA	TRBV19	TRBJ2-3	NA	16	CASSIGERGGTDTQYF	TGTGCCAGTAGTATAGGAGAGAGGGGGGGCACAGATACGCAGTATTTT
few	TRBV11-3	TRBJ2-1	NA	14	CASSLGGQGHEQFF	TGTGCCAGCAGCTTAGGGGGCCAGGGACATGAGCAGTTCTTC
NA	TRBV7-9	TRBJ2-5	TRBD1	11	CASSHRGPLYF	TGTGCCAGCAGCCACAGGGGCCCTCTGTACTTC
NA	TRBV7-2	TRBJ2-5	TRBD1	15	CASSLEGARLETQYF	TGTGCCAGCAGCCTTGAGGGGGCGCGGCTGGAGACCCAGTACTTC
few	TRBV19	TRBJ2-7	TRBD1	12	CASSTGQGEQYF	TGTGCCAGTAGTACGGGACAGGGCGAGCAGTACTTC
NA	TRBV7-9	TRBJ2-1	NA	13	CASSLGGAGEQFF	TGTGCCAGCAGCTTAGGAGGGGCCGGTGAGCAGTTCTTC
NA	TRBV5-4	TRBJ2-7	TRBD2	13	CATRGGGSYEQYF	TGTGCCACCCGGGGCGGGGGGAGCTACGAGCAGTACTTC
NA	TRBV7-2	TRBJ2-5	NA	18	CASSRDIGDVAAGQTQYF	TGTGCCAGCAGCCGAGATATTGGTGACGTGGCAGCAGGGCAGACCCAGTACTTC
NA	TRBV7-2	TRBJ1-2	NA	13	CASSLGDRYGYTF	TGTGCCAGCAGCTTAGGGGACCGCTATGGCTACACCTTC
NA	TRBV5-1	TRBJ2-2	NA	15	CASSLWGSNTGELFF	TGCGCCAGCAGCTTGTGGGGCTCGAACACCGGGGAGCTGTTTTTT
NA	TRBV2	TRBJ1-2	NA	12	CASTGINYGYTF	TGTGCCAGCACGGGGATTAACTATGGCTACACCTTC
NA	TRBV5-6	TRBJ1-4	TRBD1	15	CASSSTGTGGEKLFF	TGTGCCAGCAGCTCGACCGGGACAGGGGGTGAAAAACTGTTTTTT
NA	TRBV5-1	TRBJ2-7	TRBD1	14	CASSPSGGDYEQYF	TGCGCCAGCAGCCCATCAGGGGGCGACTACGAGCAGTACTTC
once	TRBV5-1	TRBJ2-1	TRBD2	15	CASSLELAGYNEQFF	TGCGCCAGCAGCTTGGAGCTAGCGGGGTACAATGAGCAGTTCTTC
NA	TRBV18	TRBJ2-7	TRBD2	14	CASSPPSGRHEQYF	TGTGCCAGCTCTCCTCCTAGCGGGAGGCACGAGCAGTACTTC
NA	TRBV19	TRBJ1-5	NA	17	CASTDLQNGGVGQPQHF	TGTGCCAGTACCGACCTTCAAAATGGGGGGGTAGGCCAGCCCCAGCATTTT
NA	TRBV19	TRBJ2-3	NA	13	CASSRQGTDTQYF	TGTGCCAGTAGTCGACAGGGCACAGATACGCAGTATTTT
NA	TRBV19	TRBJ2-3	TRBD2	16	CASSILAGGPTDTQYF	TGTGCCAGTAGTATTCTAGCGGGGGGACCCACAGATACGCAGTATTTT